The subject of this entry is one T cell receptor (beta chain). This CDR3 spans 13 amino acids. In germline, CDR1 is LNHDA, CDR2 SQIVND (reference sequence). V was clipped by 5 bases and J by 5 bases, with 12 bases between them. The data originate from a study of radiotherapy plus CTLA-4 blockade in lung cancer. Generated by immunoSEQ multiplex PCR, the TCRdb table keeps only in-frame clones and is missing some. The profile shows tens of thousands of clones, approximately 76% of them singletons. The TCR comes from a human donor with non-small cell lung cancer who had stable disease on radiotherapy plus ipilimumab. Sequenced here: peripheral blood, sampled from a patient treated with radiotherapy plus ipilimumab. The chain combines TRBV19 with TRBJ1-1; unclear D gene. The CDR3 coding sequence is TGTGCCAGTAGTCGACCCCCGGGTACTGAAGCTTTCTTT. Translating gives CASSRPPGTEAFF.